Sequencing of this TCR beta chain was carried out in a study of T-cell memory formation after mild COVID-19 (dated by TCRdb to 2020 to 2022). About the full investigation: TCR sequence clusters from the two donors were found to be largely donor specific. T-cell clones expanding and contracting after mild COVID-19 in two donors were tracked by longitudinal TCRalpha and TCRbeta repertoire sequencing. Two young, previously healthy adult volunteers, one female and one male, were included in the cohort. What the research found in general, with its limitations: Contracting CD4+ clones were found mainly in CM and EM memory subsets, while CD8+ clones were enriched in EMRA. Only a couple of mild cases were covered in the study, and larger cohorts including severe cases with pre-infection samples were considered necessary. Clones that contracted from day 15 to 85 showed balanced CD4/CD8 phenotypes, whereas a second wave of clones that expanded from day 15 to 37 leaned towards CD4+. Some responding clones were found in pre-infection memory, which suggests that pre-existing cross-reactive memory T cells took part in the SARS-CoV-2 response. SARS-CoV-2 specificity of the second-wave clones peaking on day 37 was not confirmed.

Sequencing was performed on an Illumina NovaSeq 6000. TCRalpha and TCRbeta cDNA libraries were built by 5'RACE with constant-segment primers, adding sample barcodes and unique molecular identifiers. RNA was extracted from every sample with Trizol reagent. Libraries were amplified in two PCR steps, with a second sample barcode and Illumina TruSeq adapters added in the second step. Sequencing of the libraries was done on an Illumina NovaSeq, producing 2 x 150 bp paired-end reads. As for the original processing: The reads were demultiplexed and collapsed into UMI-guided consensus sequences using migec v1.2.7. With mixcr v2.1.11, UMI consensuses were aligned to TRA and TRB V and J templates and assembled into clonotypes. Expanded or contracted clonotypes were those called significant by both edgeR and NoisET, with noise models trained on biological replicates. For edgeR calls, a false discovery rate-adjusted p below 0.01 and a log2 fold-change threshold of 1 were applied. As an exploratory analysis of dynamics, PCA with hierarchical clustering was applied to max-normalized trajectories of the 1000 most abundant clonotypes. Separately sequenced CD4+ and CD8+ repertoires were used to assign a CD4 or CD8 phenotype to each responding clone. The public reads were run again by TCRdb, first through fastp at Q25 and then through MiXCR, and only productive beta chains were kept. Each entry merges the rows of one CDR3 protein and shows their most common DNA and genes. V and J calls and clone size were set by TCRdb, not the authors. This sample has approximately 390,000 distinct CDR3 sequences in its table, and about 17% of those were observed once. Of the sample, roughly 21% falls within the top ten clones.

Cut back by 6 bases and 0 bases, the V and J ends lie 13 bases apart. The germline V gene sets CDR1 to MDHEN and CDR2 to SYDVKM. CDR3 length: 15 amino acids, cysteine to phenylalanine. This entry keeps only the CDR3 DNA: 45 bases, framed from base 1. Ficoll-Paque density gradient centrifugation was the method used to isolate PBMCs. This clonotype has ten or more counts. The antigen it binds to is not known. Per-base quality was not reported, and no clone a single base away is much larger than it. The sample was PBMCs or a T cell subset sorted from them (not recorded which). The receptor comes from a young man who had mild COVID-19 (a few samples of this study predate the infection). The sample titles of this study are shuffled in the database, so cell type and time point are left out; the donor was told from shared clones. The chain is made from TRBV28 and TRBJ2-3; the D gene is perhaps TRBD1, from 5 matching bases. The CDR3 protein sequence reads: CASSFGGASTDTQYF. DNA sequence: TGTGCCAGCAGCTTTGGTGGGGCTAGCACAGATACGCAGTATTTT.